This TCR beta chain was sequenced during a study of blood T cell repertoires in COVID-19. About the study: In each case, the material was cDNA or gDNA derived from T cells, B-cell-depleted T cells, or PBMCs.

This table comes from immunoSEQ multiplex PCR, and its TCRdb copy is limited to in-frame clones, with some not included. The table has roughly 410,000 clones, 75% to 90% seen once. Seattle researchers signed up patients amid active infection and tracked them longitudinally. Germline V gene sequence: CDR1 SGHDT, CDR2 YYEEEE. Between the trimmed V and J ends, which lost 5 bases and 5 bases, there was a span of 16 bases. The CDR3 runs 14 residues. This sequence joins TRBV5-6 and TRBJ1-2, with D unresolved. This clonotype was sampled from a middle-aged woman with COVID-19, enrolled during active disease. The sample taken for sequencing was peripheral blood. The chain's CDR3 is CASSWRGLEYGYTF. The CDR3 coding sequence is TGTGCCAGCAGTTGGCGAGGACTGGAGTATGGCTACACCTTC.